This T cell receptor (beta chain) was captured by sequencing in a study of neurological immune-mediated disorders. This CDR3 contains 14 residues. Germline CDR1 MNHEY, CDR2 SMNVEV (reference sequence). Of note for this clonotype: A read error may account for a junction end that differs from germline.

In Maryland, USA, blood bank volunteers were the healthy controls. Each sequencing run yielded over 200 million TCR-beta sequences from 15-18 subjects. Each CDR3 protein is one row after TCRdb ran MiXCR on the 5' RACE reads. The data show more than 70,000 distinct CDR3 sequences, with about 15% seen just once and approximately 15% held by the top ten. This chain connects TRBV27 to TRBJ1-4, with 7 bases that match TRBD1. The sequence came from a woman aged 40 to 50 in good health. Sequencing was done on a sample of PBMCs. CDR3 in amino acids: CASSSTGTGEKLFF. CDR3 nucleotides: TGTGCAAGCAGTTCGACAGGGACGGGAGAAAAACTGTTTTTT.